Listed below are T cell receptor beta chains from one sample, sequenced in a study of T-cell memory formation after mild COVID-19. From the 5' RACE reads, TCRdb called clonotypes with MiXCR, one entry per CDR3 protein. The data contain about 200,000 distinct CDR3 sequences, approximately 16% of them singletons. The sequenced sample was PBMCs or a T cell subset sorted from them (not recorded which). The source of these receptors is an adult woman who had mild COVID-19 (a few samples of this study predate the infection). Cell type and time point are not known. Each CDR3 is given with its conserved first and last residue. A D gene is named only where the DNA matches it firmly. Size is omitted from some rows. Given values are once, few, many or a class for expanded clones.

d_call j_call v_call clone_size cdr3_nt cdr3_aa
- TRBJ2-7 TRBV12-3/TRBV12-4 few TGTGCCAGCAGCCCCGACTCGGGGGCCTACGAGCAGTACTTC CASSPDSGAYEQYF
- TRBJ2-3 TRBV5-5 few TGTGCCAGCAGCTGGGGGATAGCACCCACCACAGATACGCAGTATTTT CASSWGIAPTTDTQYF
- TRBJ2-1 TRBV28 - TGTGCCAGCAGGCGATTAAGGGGAAACAATGAGCAGTTCTTC CASRRLRGNNEQFF
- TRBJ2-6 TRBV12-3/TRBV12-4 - TGTGCCAGCGCCGAGTCCTCTGGGGCCAACGTCCTGACTTTC CASAESSGANVLTF
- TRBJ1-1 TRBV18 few TGTGCCAGCTCAAGGGTGAACACTGAAGCTTTCTTT CASSRVNTEAFF
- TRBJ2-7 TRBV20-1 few TGCAGTGCCCTGACAGGAAACTATCCCTACGAGCAGTACTTC CSALTGNYPYEQYF
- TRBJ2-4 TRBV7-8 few TGTGCCAGCAGCGGAATGGGAGCGGGCGAGGTACTAGCCAAAAACATTCAGTACTTC CASSGMGAGEVLAKNIQYF
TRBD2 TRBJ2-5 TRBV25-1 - TGTGCCAGCAGTTCTAGCGGGGGACTAGCGGGAGGGTTGGAGACCCAGTACTTC CASSSSGGLAGGLETQYF
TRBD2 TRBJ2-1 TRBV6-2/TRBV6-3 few TGTGCCAGCAGTTACTTAGCGGGAGACGACAATGAGCAGTTCTTC CASSYLAGDDNEQFF
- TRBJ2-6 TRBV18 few TGTGCCAGCTCACCCTCAGCCGGGGGGGCCAACGTCCTGACTTTC CASSPSAGGANVLTF
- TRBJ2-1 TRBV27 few TGTGCCAGCAGTTTATCAGTTCCAGGGTACTCCTACAATGAGCAGTTCTTC CASSLSVPGYSYNEQFF
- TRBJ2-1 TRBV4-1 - TGCGCCAGCAGCCAAGGAACAGCGTTAGATGAGCAGTTCTTC CASSQGTALDEQFF
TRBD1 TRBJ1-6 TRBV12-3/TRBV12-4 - TGTGCCAGCAGCCAGACAGGGGATAATTCACCCCTCCACTTT CASSQTGDNSPLHF
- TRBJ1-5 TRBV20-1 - TGCAGTGCTAGAGATCTCAGGGATAGCAATCAGCCCCAGCATTTT CSARDLRDSNQPQHF
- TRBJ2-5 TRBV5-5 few TGTGCCAGCAGCTTCAAGGGGCGTCAGGAGACCCAGTACTTC CASSFKGRQETQYF
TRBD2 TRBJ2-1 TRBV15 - TGTGCCACCAGCACGGCTAGCGGGGGGGCCGCCCATGAGCAGTTCTTC CATSTASGGAAHEQFF
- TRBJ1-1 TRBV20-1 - TGCAGTGCTAGAGATCCAGAGATAAACACTGAAGCTTTCTTT CSARDPEINTEAFF
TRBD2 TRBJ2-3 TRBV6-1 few TGTGCCAGTACTAGCGGGGGGGCCGGCACAGATACGCAGTATTTT CASTSGGAGTDTQYF
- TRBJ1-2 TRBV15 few TGTGCCACCAGCATACGGACTCACGCAGTTGGCTACACCTTC CATSIRTHAVGYTF
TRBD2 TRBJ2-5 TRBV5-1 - TGCGCCAGCAGCTATAGCGGGGGACGGGAGACCCAGTACTTC CASSYSGGRETQYF
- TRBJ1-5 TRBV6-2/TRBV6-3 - TGTGCCAGCAGTTACTCGCCCCGCCGCAATCAGCCCCAGCATTTT CASSYSPRRNQPQHF
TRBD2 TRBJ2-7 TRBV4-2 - TGTGCCAGCAGCCAAGTATTTTTAGCGGGAGGTTACGAGCAGTACTTC CASSQVFLAGGYEQYF
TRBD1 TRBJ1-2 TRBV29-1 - TGCAGCGTTGGCGACTCCCAGGGGGGCTATGGCTACACCTTC CSVGDSQGGYGYTF
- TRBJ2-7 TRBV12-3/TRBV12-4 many TGTGCCAGCAGTTTTTGGGGGGGGCTTTACGAGCAGTACTTC CASSFWGGLYEQYF
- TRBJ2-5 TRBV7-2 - TGTGCCAGCAGCTTCATGGGGCCGGGAGAGACCCAGTACTTC CASSFMGPGETQYF
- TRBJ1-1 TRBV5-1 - TGCGCCAGCAGCCCTCCGGCACGGGTGACAGAAAACACTGAAGCTTTCTTT CASSPPARVTENTEAFF
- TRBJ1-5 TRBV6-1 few TGTGCCAGCAGTGCTAATAGCAATCAGCCCCAGCATTTT CASSANSNQPQHF
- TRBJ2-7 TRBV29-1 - TGCAGCGCTATGGCGGGGATCTACGCGCAGTACTTC CSAMAGIYAQYF
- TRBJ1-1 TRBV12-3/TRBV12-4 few TGTGCCAGCAGTTTTACGCCCAGCTCGGCCACTGAAGCTTTCTTT CASSFTPSSATEAFF